This passage covers 19 T cell receptor beta chains from one sample sequenced in a study of T cell changes during pregnancy in multiple sclerosis. Assay: immunoSEQ multiplex PCR; the TCRdb copy retains only in-frame clones and omits some. Here the sample spans about 80,000 clones, 92% being singletons. Specimen: peripheral blood, collected before pregnancy. These receptors were taken from a female donor with multiple sclerosis, enrolled in a pregnancy study.

The CDR3 nucleotides read TGTGCCAGCAGTGAAGGGACAGGGCGGGTCTATGGCTACACCTTC. The encoded protein is CASSEGTGRVYGYTF. The gene calls are TRBV6-1 and TRBJ1-2; 8 positions agree with TRBD1. Trimming took 1 base from V and 4 from J; bases not matched to a gene: 5. Germline V gene data show CDR1 as MNHNS and CDR2 as SASEGT. CDR3 length equals 15 residues.

The chain has TRBV30 and TRBJ1-2; the D gene is possibly TRBD1 (5 bases). This CDR3 is 12 amino acids long. Germline values: CDR1 GTSNPN, CDR2 SVGIG (reference sequence). Trimming took 4 bases from V and 4 from J, leaving 10 bases between them. CDR3 protein: CAWIGDGYGYTF. The CDR3 DNA reads as TGTGCCTGGATAGGGGATGGCTATGGCTACACCTTC. Full variable domain (remainder filled in from reference TRBV30 and TRBJ1-2): SQTIHQWPATLVQPVGSPLSLECTVEGTSNPNLYWYRQAAGRGLQLLFYSVGIGQISSEVPQNLSASRPQDRQFILSSKKLLLSDSGFYLCAWIGDGYGYTFGSGTRLTVV.

In its sample, this clone was seen once. CDR3 region: CASSFRAQETQYF. The CDR3 DNA sequence: TGTGCCAGCAGCTTCAGGGCTCAAGAGACCCAGTACTTC. The chain joins TRBV5-4 to TRBJ2-5, with a tentative D call TRBD1 (5 bases). The CDR3 totals 13 residues. V gave up 2 bases and J gave up 2 bases, with 7 bases separating them. Germline assignment: CDR1 SGHNT and CDR2 YYREEE (reference sequence).

This chain links TRBV5-4 with TRBJ2-7; 9 nucleotides align to TRBD2. CDR1 and CDR2 (germline): SGHNT, YYREEE (reference sequence). J lost 2 bases, V lost 2 bases, and 5 bases had no gene match. This CDR3 contains 15 residues. The CDR3 DNA sequence: TGTGCCAGCAGCTTTCGACTAGCGGAAACCTACGAGCAGTACTTC. Encoded protein: CASSFRLAETYEQYF.

This clone came up once. This chain uses TRBV2 with TRBJ1-5, with 7 positions matching TRBD1. This CDR3 has 16 amino acids. The junction had 10 bases not matched to a gene; V was cut back by 6 bases and J by 2 bases. Germline V CDR1 and CDR2: SNHLY, FYNNEI. CDR3 loop: CASRTAGGTGNQPQHF. The DNA of the CDR3 is TGTGCCAGCAGGACGGCAGGGGGGACTGGCAATCAGCCCCAGCATTTT.

This chain uses TRBV5-4 with TRBJ1-2; 9 bases are a match to TRBD1. With V trimmed by 6 bases and J by 4 bases, 13 bases remained unmatched. This CDR3 is built from 16 residues. CDR1 SGHNT and CDR2 YYREEE come from the germline V gene (reference sequence). The CDR3 DNA is TGTGCCAGCACCCAGGGCAGGACAGGGGTAATCTATGGCTACACCTTC. Translated: CASTQGRTGVIYGYTF.

Note on this clone: The junction departs from the called germline gene at one end, perhaps through a read error. CDR3 in amino acids: CVTSRVGTLGNEQFF. As DNA, the CDR3 is TGTGTCACCAGCAGAGTAGGGACTTTAGGCAATGAGCAGTTCTTC. The chain employs TRBV15 and TRBJ2-1; D is possibly TRBD2 (6 bases). Germline V gene sequence: CDR1 LNHNV, CDR2 YYDKDF (reference sequence). The CDR3 length is 15 residues.

This clone was found once. CDR3 bases: TGTGCCAGTAGCCCGGGACTAGCGGGATGGAATGAGCAGTTCTTC. As protein: CASSPGLAGWNEQFF. The chain couples TRBV19 to TRBJ2-1; 13 bases line up with TRBD2. The CDR3 is 15 residues long. The V gene end was trimmed by 6 bases and the J gene end by 7 bases; junction bases not matched to a gene: 6. Germline loops: CDR1 LNHDA, CDR2 SQIVND (reference sequence).

The count of this clone is one. In nucleotides, the CDR3 is TGTGCCACCAGCAGAGCGGGACTAGCGGGGGGGGTCGATCAGTACTTC. This sequence encodes CATSRAGLAGGVDQYF. The chain recombines TRBV15 with TRBJ2-4; 16 bases fit TRBD2. Trimming cost V 1 base and J 12 bases; bases outside gene matches: 6. This CDR3 contains 16 residues. Per germline, CDR1 LNHNV and CDR2 YYDKDF (reference sequence).

In nucleotides, the CDR3 is TGTGCCAGCAGCTTAGTGGCCTCCTCAGACTATGGCTACACCTTC. Translated: CASSLVASSDYGYTF. This sequence joins TRBV11-2 and TRBJ1-2; D is uncertain. Germline values: CDR1 SGHAT, CDR2 FQNNGV. CDR3 length: 15 residues. V was cut by 1 base and J by 3 bases, with 12 bases left in between.

This chain connects TRBV10-3 to TRBJ2-1; 10 bases align to TRBD1. Germline lookup yields CDR1 ENHRY and CDR2 SYGVKD. The CDR3 length is 14 residues. V lost 6 bases to trimming and J lost 2 bases; unmatched junction nucleotides: 1. The CDR3 region is CAIRGTGAYNEQFF. The CDR3 DNA reads TGTGCCATCAGGGGGACAGGGGCCTACAATGAGCAGTTCTTC.

The genes are TRBV27 and TRBJ1-2; maybe TRBD1 (5 bases). This CDR3 is 16 amino acids long. V dropped 5 bases and J dropped 2 bases, with 18 bases sitting between them. CDR1 is MNHEY, CDR2 SMNVEV, per germline (reference sequence). The CDR3 region has the DNA TGTGCCAGCAGTAGCAGCAGCCGGGGGACCAACTATGGCTACACCTTC. Translated: CASSSSSRGTNYGYTF.

This sequence joins TRBV6-1 and TRBJ1-3; 7 nucleotides align to TRBD1. Losses at the gene ends were 8 bases for V and 1 base for J; bases not matched to a gene: 2. The germline V gene encodes CDR1 MNHNS and CDR2 SASEGT. The CDR3 contains 13 residues. The DNA of the CDR3 is TGTGCCAGCGCGACAGGGTCTGGAAACACCATATATTTT. It codes for CASATGSGNTIYF.

This sequence joins TRBV27 and TRBJ2-3, with D perhaps being TRBD1 or TRBD2 (9 bases each). Trimming removed 0 bases at V and 7 bases at J, with 26 bases between. From germline, CDR1 is MNHEY and CDR2 SMNVEV (reference sequence). The CDR3 loop spans 19 amino acids. Here the CDR3 reads CASSLSGQGHSGSDYTQYF. The CDR3 DNA reads TGTGCCAGCAGTTTATCCGGACAGGGGCATAGCGGGAGTGATTATACGCAGTATTTT.

The chain employs TRBV11-2 and TRBJ2-5; D is undetermined. The CDR3 totals 12 residues. Between the trimmed V and J ends, which lost 3 bases and 5 bases, there was a span of 7 bases. CDR1 is SGHAT and CDR2 is FQNNGV in the germline V gene. The CDR3 sequence is CASSFGFETQYF. The CDR3 DNA reads TGTGCCAGCAGCTTCGGTTTTGAGACCCAGTACTTC. The full variable domain, in which reference TRBV11-2 and TRBJ2-5 provide the parts outside the CDR3, is EAGVAQSPRYKIIEKRQSVAFWCNPISGHATLYWYQQILGQGPKLLIQFQNNGVVDDSQLPKDRFSAERLKGVDSTLKIQPAKLEDSAVYLCASSFGFETQYFGPGTRLLVL.

The V call is TRBV5-1, the J call TRBJ2-2; 10 nucleotides align to TRBD1. Germline lookup yields CDR1 SGHRS and CDR2 YFSETQ. Unmatched junction bases numbered 6, after V lost 4 bases and J lost 6 bases. This CDR3 has 15 amino acids. The DNA for the CDR3 is TGCGCCAGCAGCAATGGACAGGGGGGGTCCGGGGAGCTGTTTTTT. Translating it yields CASSNGQGGSGELFF.

The chain carries TRBV19 and TRBJ2-2; a weak D match, TRBD2 (5 bases). The CDR3 has 14 residues. The germline V gene has CDR1 LNHDA and CDR2 SQIVND (reference sequence). V was trimmed by 7 bases and J by 1 base, leaving 10 bases between them. The CDR3 region has the DNA TGTGCCAGTAAACCAAGCGGGAACACCGGGGAGCTGTTTTTT. Residues: CASKPSGNTGELFF. The full variable domain, in which reference TRBV19 and TRBJ2-2 provide the parts outside the CDR3, is DGGITQSPKYLFRKEGQNVTLSCEQNLNHDAMYWYRQDPGQGLRLIYYSQIVNDFQKGDIAEGYSVSREKKESFPLTVTSAQKNPTAFYLCASKPSGNTGELFFGEGSRLTVL.

The chain couples TRBV5-1 to TRBJ2-1; a possible D gene is TRBD1 (6 bases). V lost 2 bases and J 4 bases, leaving 16 bases between the germline ends. CDR1 SGHRS and CDR2 YFSETQ come from the germline V gene. The CDR3 has 16 amino acids. The CDR3 nucleotides read TGCGCCAGCAGCTTTCACCCAGGGGTGGCGTACAATGAGCAGTTCTTC. Translated: CASSFHPGVAYNEQFF.

The CDR3 region is CASSERLIYEQYF. DNA for the CDR3: TGTGCCAGCAGTGAACGGTTGATCTACGAGCAGTACTTC. The chain uses TRBV2 and TRBJ2-7; D not resolved. Per the germline V gene, CDR1 is SNHLY and CDR2 is FYNNEI. This CDR3 comprises 13 residues. The V end lost 2 bases, the J end lost 3 bases, and 8 bases lay between the germline ends.